This is a list of T cell receptor beta chains from one sample in a study of tumor-infiltrating lymphocytes in primary liver carcinoma. Using its own MiXCR run on the multiplex PCR reads, TCRdb lists one record per CDR3 protein. The table records about 99,000 distinct CDR3 sequences, approximately 71% of them present only once. Source material: liver tumor tissue from sampling region 5. The source is a woman aged 55 to 70 with primary liver carcinoma and hepatitis B virus infection. Each CDR3 is given with its conserved first and last residue. A D gene is named only where the DNA matches it firmly. Clone size, where shown, is once, few, many, or a class for clones that have expanded.

j_gene: TRBJ2-3; v_gene: TRBV11-3; d_gene: NA; abundance: NA; CDR3aa: CASSFRTRTDTQYF; CDR3nt: TGTGCCAGCAGCTTCAGAACTAGGACAGACACGCAGTATTTT
j_gene: TRBJ2-3; v_gene: TRBV14; d_gene: NA; abundance: many; CDR3aa: CASSQPGRTQYF; CDR3nt: TGTGCCAGCAGCCAACCGGGTAGGACGCAGTATTTT
j_gene: TRBJ2-1; v_gene: TRBV11-2; d_gene: NA; abundance: NA; CDR3aa: CASSLAARSHEQFF; CDR3nt: TGTGCCAGCAGCTTAGCCGCGAGGAGCCATGAGCAATTCTTC
j_gene: TRBJ1-5; v_gene: TRBV12-3/TRBV12-4; d_gene: TRBD1; abundance: NA; CDR3aa: CASALFLGQGRFDQLQHF; CDR3nt: TGTGCCAGCGCCTTATTCTTAGGACAGGGAAGGTTTGATCAGCTCCAGCATTTT
j_gene: TRBJ1-6; v_gene: TRBV4-2; d_gene: NA; abundance: NA; CDR3aa: CASGQTAIRNSPLHF; CDR3nt: TGTGCCAGCGGTCAAACAGCGATTAGAAATTCACCCCTCCACTTT
j_gene: TRBJ2-1; v_gene: TRBV6-1; d_gene: NA; abundance: NA; CDR3aa: CVSSDPSVTSYNEQFF; CDR3nt: TGTGTCAGCAGTGACCCTAGCGTGACCTCCTACAATGAGCAGTTCTTC
j_gene: TRBJ1-3; v_gene: TRBV5-6; d_gene: NA; abundance: NA; CDR3aa: CASSLRQEDFENTIYF; CDR3nt: TGTGCCAGCAGCTTGAGACAGGAGGATTTCGAAAACACCATATATTTT
j_gene: TRBJ1-4; v_gene: TRBV4-1; d_gene: NA; abundance: NA; CDR3aa: CASGPLCLGTNEKLFF; CDR3nt: TGCGCCAGCGGCCCCCTGTGCCTGGGAACTAATGAAAAACTGTTTTTT
j_gene: TRBJ1-3; v_gene: TRBV18; d_gene: NA; abundance: NA; CDR3aa: CASSPVAGNTIYF; CDR3nt: TGTGCCAGCTCACCAGTAGCTGGAAACACCATATATTTT
j_gene: TRBJ1-1; v_gene: TRBV12-3/TRBV12-4; d_gene: TRBD1; abundance: many; CDR3aa: CASSTLSSGGSEAFF; CDR3nt: TGTGCCAGCAGTACCCTGTCTTCAGGGGGCTCTGAAGCTTTCTTT
j_gene: TRBJ2-7; v_gene: TRBV29-1; d_gene: NA; abundance: once; CDR3aa: CSVESVGSYGQYF; CDR3nt: TGCAGCGTTGAATCGGTAGGATCCTACGGGCAGTACTTC
j_gene: TRBJ2-7; v_gene: TRBV29-1; d_gene: NA; abundance: NA; CDR3aa: CSVHTETYEQYF; CDR3nt: TGCAGCGTCCACACAGAAACCTACGAGCAGTACTTC
j_gene: TRBJ2-3; v_gene: TRBV6-5; d_gene: TRBD1; abundance: NA; CDR3aa: CANSFLTGPDKQYF; CDR3nt: TGTGCCAACAGTTTCCTGACAGGGCCAGATAAGCAGTATTTT
j_gene: TRBJ2-1; v_gene: TRBV6-2/TRBV6-3; d_gene: NA; abundance: once; CDR3aa: CASSYDLLARPMGQFF; CDR3nt: TGTGCCAGCAGTTACGATCTTCTAGCGAGGCCGATGGGGCAGTTCTTC
j_gene: TRBJ2-7; v_gene: TRBV29-1; d_gene: NA; abundance: NA; CDR3aa: CSVREDLACEQYF; CDR3nt: TGCAGCGTGAGGGAAGATTTGGCATGCGAGCAGTACTTC
j_gene: TRBJ1-1; v_gene: TRBV6-1; d_gene: NA; abundance: NA; CDR3aa: CASSAMENSEAFF; CDR3nt: TGTGCCAGCAGTGCCATGGAGAACTCTGAAGCTTTCTTT
j_gene: TRBJ2-7; v_gene: TRBV28; d_gene: NA; abundance: NA; CDR3aa: CASSFQFRDTSPYEQYF; CDR3nt: TGTGCCAGCAGTTTTCAATTCCGGGACACTTCCCCCTACGAGCAATACTTC
j_gene: TRBJ2-5; v_gene: TRBV11-2; d_gene: TRBD2; abundance: once; CDR3aa: CASSTFEAGGARETQYF; CDR3nt: TGTGCCAGCAGCACCTTTGAGGCGGGAGGGGCTCGGGAGACCCAGTACTTT
j_gene: TRBJ1-6; v_gene: TRBV20-1; d_gene: NA; abundance: NA; CDR3aa: CSAGGTGDGLSYNSPLHF; CDR3nt: TGCAGTGCTGGGGGGACGGGGGACGGGCTCTCCTATAATTCACCCCTCCACTTT
j_gene: TRBJ2-1; v_gene: TRBV11-3; d_gene: TRBD2; abundance: NA; CDR3aa: CSSSLDRGEWGVDEQFF; CDR3nt: TGTTCCAGCAGCTTAGATCGGGGGGAGTGGGGTGTCGATGAGCAATTCTTC
j_gene: TRBJ2-1; v_gene: TRBV29-1; d_gene: TRBD2; abundance: NA; CDR3aa: CSVIGGRAVDKQFF; CDR3nt: TGCAGCGTTATAGGCGGGAGGGCCGTAGATAAGCAGTTCTTC